The 7 T cell receptor beta chains below were found in one sample sequenced in a study of shared clonotypes between healthy human individuals. The assay was immunoSEQ multiplex PCR, and TCRdb's table has in-frame clones only and misses some. The sample lists approximately 1.4 million clones; 95% to 99% were seen once. The specimen sequenced was naive CD4+ T cells sorted from blood. Subset reported: CD45RA+ positively selected. The receptors originated from a man between 25 and 39 years old in good health.

This chain links TRBV5-1 with TRBJ2-7; no reliable D call. Germline V gene lookup returns CDR1 SGHRS and CDR2 YFSETQ. Trimming pared 3 bases from V and 0 bases from J, leaving 10 bases between. This CDR3 is 14 amino acids long. The CDR3 loop is CASSYLDISYEQYF. For the CDR3, the DNA is TGCGCCAGCAGCTACCTTGACATCTCCTACGAGCAGTACTTC.

The genes are TRBV18 and TRBJ2-6, with a weak D call TRBD2 (5 bases). In germline, CDR1 is KGHSH, CDR2 LQKENI. The germline V and J ends were trimmed by 2 bases and 0 bases, with 17 bases remaining between them. The CDR3 runs to 19 residues. The CDR3 loop is CASSPITRGSVSGANVLTF. The CDR3 coding sequence is TGTGCCAGCTCACCAATCACACGGGGATCGGTCTCTGGGGCCAACGTCCTGACTTTC.

To note about this clone: Distinct nucleotide sequences in the sample also encode this CDR3. The chain couples TRBV20-1 to TRBJ1-2, with D hard to call. The CDR3 contains 9 residues. Germline lookup yields CDR1 DFQATT and CDR2 SNEGSKA (reference sequence). Trimming removed 6 bases from V and 8 bases from J, with 7 bases in between. The CDR3 reads CSARLGYTF. CDR3 nucleotide sequence: TGCAGTGCCAGACTAGGCTACACCTTC.

The J gene is TRBJ2-7, the V gene TRBV28; TRBD2 aligns across 8 bases. The CDR3 covers 15 residues. V lost 2 bases to trimming and J lost 1 base; unmatched junction nucleotides: 4. Germline CDR1 and CDR2: MDHEN and SYDVKM. CDR3 in amino acids: CASSLRAGVSYEQYF. The CDR3 bases are TGTGCCAGCAGTTTAAGAGCGGGAGTTTCCTACGAGCAGTACTTC. Full variable domain (rest looked up from reference TRBV28 and TRBJ2-7): DVKVTQSSRYLVKRTGEKVFLECVQDMDHENMFWYRQDPGLGLRLIYFSYDVKMKEKGDIPEGYSVSREKKERFSLILESASTNQTSMYLCASSLRAGVSYEQYFGPGTRLTVT.

The chain joins TRBV5-6 to TRBJ1-1; unclear D gene. This CDR3 has 14 amino acids. Germline V gene sequence: CDR1 SGHDT, CDR2 YYEEEE. V was pared by 4 bases and J by 1 base, with 11 bases between. The CDR3 loop is CASSPGRRNTEAFF. DNA of the CDR3: TGTGCCAGCAGCCCCGGACGGAGGAACACTGAAGCTTTCTTT. The full variable domain, completed using reference TRBV5-6 and TRBJ1-1, is DAGVTQSPTHLIKTRGQQVTLRCSPKSGHDTVSWYQQALGQGPQFIFQYYEEEERQRGNFPDRFSGHQFPNYSSELNVNALLLGDSALYLCASSPGRRNTEAFFGQGTRLTVV.

The chain uses TRBV29-1 and TRBJ1-3; D ambiguous. The CDR3 sequence is 14 residues long. Trimming removed 6 bases from V and 0 bases from J, with 12 bases in between. Per germline, CDR1 SQVTM and CDR2 ANQGSEA. The CDR3 reads CSVGPGTSGNTIYF. CDR3 in DNA: TGCAGCGTGGGTCCGGGTACCTCTGGAAACACCATATATTTT.

The rearrangement links TRBV28 to TRBJ2-7; TRBD2 matches 7 bases. The V gene end was trimmed by 7 bases and the J gene end by 4 bases; junction bases not matched to a gene: 13. This CDR3 spans 15 amino acids. CDR1 and CDR2 from the germline V gene are MDHEN and SYDVKM. As DNA, the CDR3 is TGTGCCAGCACACCATCGGGAGGTCCTTTTTACGAGCAGTACTTC. Its translation is CASTPSGGPFYEQYF.